The source of this T cell receptor beta chain is a study of siplizumab effects on memory and regulatory T cells. For every sample, roughly 94,000 TCR templates were assayed. The table came from immunoSEQ multiplex PCR; TCRdb's copy has only in-frame clones and leaves some out. The repertoire holds approximately 94,000 clones, about 95% seen once, with 1% to 1.5% in the top ten. General study results and limits: Alloreactive clones mapping to unstimulated subsets formed only a minor fraction. Mappable alloreactive CD4+ clones averaged approximately 62% Treg-derived with siplizumab versus 26.9% in controls. It seemed that naive T cells were more diverse than memory cells and were major contributors to the alloresponse.

With respect to this clone: What it binds is unknown.

The clonotype comes from a human donor in good health. Sequences were obtained from non-Treg CD4+ T cells sorted from blood.

Here the CDR3 reads CASSSDRASFGYTF. The CDR3 nucleotides read TGTGCCAGCAGCTCCGACAGGGCCTCCTTTGGCTACACCTTC. V is TRBV5-4 and J is TRBJ1-2; 7 bases agree with TRBD1. Germline V lookup: CDR1 SGHNT, CDR2 YYREEE (reference sequence). After removal of 3 bases from V and 7 bases from J, the junction contained 9 bases not matched to a gene. The CDR3 totals 14 residues.